Following are 31 T cell receptor beta chains from one sample sequenced in a study of control samples from healthy donors and cancer patients. Clones were sequenced by immunoSEQ multiplex PCR, and TCRdb holds only the in-frame ones, with some missing. The data show 120,000 or so clones, more than 75% seen once. The sample comprised PBMCs. These receptors were taken from a woman in her sixties or seventies with lung cancer.

The chain carries TRBV7-8 and TRBJ2-1, with 11 nucleotides matching TRBD2. Germline CDR1 and CDR2: SGHVS and FQNEAQ. V trimming: 8 bases; J trimming: 4 bases; junction bases outside the gene matches: 7. The CDR3 contains 15 residues. The chain's CDR3 is CASCWGLAVYNEQFF. CDR3 nucleotide sequence: TGTGCCAGCTGTTGGGGACTAGCGGTATACAATGAGCAGTTCTTC.

This clone was detected only a few times. V usage is TRBV12-5 and J usage is TRBJ1-1; D call uncertain. Trimming stripped 2 bases from V and 2 bases from J, with 12 bases between. CDR1 LGHNT and CDR2 FRNRAP come from the germline V gene. The CDR3 contains 15 residues. CDR3 bases: TGTGCTAGTGGTTTGATATTACCGGGTAACACTGAAGCTTTCTTT. Residues: CASGLILPGNTEAFF.

The V gene is TRBV15, the J gene TRBJ2-5; D is undetermined. Trimming removed 0 bases from V and 4 bases from J, with 9 bases in between. The germline V gene has CDR1 LNHNV and CDR2 YYDKDF (reference sequence). The CDR3 extends over 14 amino acids. The DNA for the CDR3 is TGTGCCACCAGCAGAGACCGGGCCCGAGAGACCCAGTACTTC. This sequence encodes CATSRDRARETQYF.

The chain combines TRBV18 with TRBJ1-6; 8 positions match TRBD1. The CDR3 runs to 14 residues. CDR1 KGHSH and CDR2 LQKENI come from the germline V gene. Unmatched junction bases numbered 1, after V lost 3 bases and J lost 6 bases. CDR3 bases: TGTGCCAGCTCACCGGACAGGGTTAATTCACCCCTCCACTTT. It specifies CASSPDRVNSPLHF. Variable domain in full (rest from reference TRBV18 and TRBJ1-6): NAGVMQNPRHLVRRRGQEARLRCSPMKGHSHVYWYRQLPEEGLKFMVYLQKENIIDESGMPKERFSAEFPKEGPSILRIQQVVRGDSAAYFCASSPDRVNSPLHFGNGTRLTVT.

The gene calls are TRBV14 and TRBJ2-7; 8 nucleotides line up with TRBD1. Trimming took 8 bases from V and 6 from J; bases not matched to a gene: 12. CDR1 and CDR2 (germline): SGHDN, FVKESK. The CDR3 is made up of 14 amino acids. This CDR3 is CASDMTGDRSEQYF. The CDR3 DNA reads as TGTGCCAGCGACATGACAGGGGACCGCAGCGAGCAGTACTTC.

V gene TRBV18 combines with J gene TRBJ2-7, with unresolved D. The germline V gene encodes CDR1 KGHSH and CDR2 LQKENI. V lost 3 bases and J lost 5, with 11 bases in between. This CDR3 region has 13 residues. CDR3 in DNA: TGTGCCAGCTCACCGCCTAGTAGGAACGAGCAGTACTTC. Encoded protein: CASSPPSRNEQYF. The full variable domain, its missing parts supplied by reference TRBV18 and TRBJ2-7, is NAGVMQNPRHLVRRRGQEARLRCSPMKGHSHVYWYRQLPEEGLKFMVYLQKENIIDESGMPKERFSAEFPKEGPSILRIQQVVRGDSAAYFCASSPPSRNEQYFGPGTRLTVT.

The chain uses TRBV5-4 and TRBJ1-1; D not certain. In germline, CDR1 is SGHNT, CDR2 YYREEE (reference sequence). The V gene lost 0 bases and the J gene lost 4 bases, with 7 bases spanning the gap. The CDR3 has 13 residues. CDR3 nucleotide sequence: TGTGCCAGCAGCTTGGACTCTCCCACTGAAGCTTTCTTT. This codes for CASSLDSPTEAFF.

J is TRBJ2-3 and V is TRBV19; D possibly matches TRBD1 or TRBD2 (5 bases each). V lost 5 bases and J 1 base, leaving 19 bases between the germline ends. Germline V gene sequence: CDR1 LNHDA, CDR2 SQIVND (reference sequence). This CDR3 spans 17 amino acids. The chain's CDR3 is CASSSYGAPPRTDTQYF. CDR3 nucleotide sequence: TGTGCCAGTAGTTCCTACGGGGCCCCTCCTCGCACAGATACGCAGTATTTT.

V is TRBV21-1 and J is TRBJ2-2; TRBD1, the D gene given by the table, was not confirmed from the DNA. TRBV21-1 represents a pseudogene. This CDR3 spans 16 amino acids. DNA of the CDR3: TGTGCCAGCAGCAAACCCCCAGACAGGGTAGCCGGGGAGCTGTTTTTT. It translates to CASSKPPDRVAGELFF.

J is TRBJ1-4 and V is TRBV4-3; possible D gene TRBD1, 5 bases. The CDR3 runs 16 residues. V lost 1 base, J lost 4 bases, and 13 bases lay in between. Germline lookup yields CDR1 LGHNA and CDR2 YSLEER. The CDR3 coding sequence is TGCGCCAGCAGCCAAGCATTAGGGGCCGGTAATGAAAAACTGTTTTTT. Translated: CASSQALGAGNEKLFF.

This chain links TRBV7-9 with TRBJ1-1; TRBD1 is a possible D gene (5 bases). With 1 base removed from V and 3 bases from J, the gap between germline ends came to 12 bases. Germline V gene data show CDR1 as SEHNR and CDR2 as FQNEAQ (reference sequence). There are 15 residues in the CDR3. The CDR3 spells CASSLEGTEYTEAFF. DNA of the CDR3: TGTGCCAGCAGCTTAGAGGGGACTGAATACACTGAAGCTTTCTTT.

This chain joins TRBV28 and TRBJ2-3, with a tentative D call TRBD1 (6 bases). The V gene's germline CDR1 is MDHEN and CDR2 SYDVKM. V was trimmed by 3 bases and J by 2 bases, leaving 15 bases between them. The CDR3 sequence is 16 residues long. The CDR3 is CASSLTDSFLTDTQYF. The CDR3 nucleotides read TGTGCCAGCAGTTTGACGGACAGTTTTCTCACAGATACGCAGTATTTT.

The chain couples TRBV6-5 to TRBJ1-2; D is ambiguous. CDR3 length equals 13 residues. CDR1 and CDR2 from the germline V gene are MNHEY and SVGAGI. Trimming removed 5 bases at V and 4 bases at J, with 11 bases between. The CDR3 DNA reads TGTGCCAGCAGTATTTCGGCAGGCTATGGCTACACCTTC. This codes for CASSISAGYGYTF.

The chain combines TRBV19 with TRBJ1-3, with D hard to call. V lost 3 bases, J lost 0 bases, and 12 bases lay in between. CDR1 and CDR2 from the germline V gene are LNHDA and SQIVND (reference sequence). The CDR3 extends over 16 amino acids. The chain's CDR3 is CASSIFSPSSGNTIYF. Written as DNA, the CDR3 is TGTGCCAGTAGTATTTTCAGTCCTTCCTCTGGAAACACCATATATTTT.

CDR3 coding DNA: TGTGCCTGGAGTCCTCCCTGGGCGGGGTCGAACACCGGGGAGCTGTTTTTT. It yields the protein CAWSPPWAGSNTGELFF. The V call is TRBV30, the J call TRBJ2-2; possibly TRBD2 for D (6 bases). V lost 2 bases, J lost 0 bases, and 16 bases lay in between. The length of the CDR3 is 17 residues. Germline CDR1 and CDR2: GTSNPN and SVGIG (reference sequence).

This chain links TRBV5-6 with TRBJ2-1; D not resolved. V was trimmed by 2 bases and J by 4 bases, leaving 13 bases between them. This CDR3 has 15 amino acids. In germline, CDR1 is SGHDT, CDR2 YYEEEE. The CDR3 loop reads CASSFSSTVYNEQFF. CDR3 in DNA: TGTGCCAGCAGCTTCTCTTCGACGGTATACAATGAGCAGTTCTTC. The full variable domain, its missing parts supplied by reference TRBV5-6 and TRBJ2-1, is DAGVTQSPTHLIKTRGQQVTLRCSPKSGHDTVSWYQQALGQGPQFIFQYYEEEERQRGNFPDRFSGHQFPNYSSELNVNALLLGDSALYLCASSFSSTVYNEQFFGPGTRLTVL.

This clone was counted between two and nine times. The genes are TRBV6-6 and TRBJ1-1; a weak D match, TRBD1 (5 bases). The CDR3 consists of 16 residues. V was pared by 2 bases and J by 4 bases, with 17 bases between. The germline gives CDR1 MNHNY, CDR2 SVGAGI (reference sequence). CDR3 loop: CASSYRLSGAATEAFF. Written as DNA, the CDR3 is TGTGCCAGCAGTTACCGCCTGAGTGGGGCGGCCACTGAAGCTTTCTTT.

This clone was detected a few times. V and J are TRBV12-3 or TRBV12-4 and TRBJ1-1; possibly TRBD1 for D (5 bases). V lost 6 bases and J lost 4, with 9 bases in between. The CDR3 loop spans 12 amino acids. The CDR3 sequence is CASSPQVTEAFF. The DNA of the CDR3 is TGTGCCAGCAGCCCACAGGTCACTGAAGCTTTCTTT.

V is TRBV2 and J is TRBJ2-3, with 11 bases matching TRBD1. The CDR3 length is 15 residues. CDR1 is SNHLY and CDR2 is FYNNEI in the germline V gene. The trim removed 4 bases at V and 2 bases at J, leaving 2 bases unmatched. The CDR3 region is CASSGTGGFTDTQYF. In DNA form, the CDR3 reads TGTGCCAGCAGTGGGACAGGGGGCTTCACAGATACGCAGTATTTT.

CDR3 nucleotides: TGTGCCAGCAGAGGGGGGGCCAGAGAGGAGCAGTACTTC. Encoded protein: CASRGGAREEQYF. V usage is TRBV7-2 and J usage is TRBJ2-7, with a possible D match to TRBD2 (7 bases). CDR1 is SGHTA, CDR2 FQGNSA, per germline. V lost 6 bases to trimming and J lost 7 bases, with 16 bases between them. The length of the CDR3 is 13 residues.

The chain employs TRBV6-6 and TRBJ2-1; TRBD2 is a possible D gene (5 bases). The V and J ends lost 6 bases and 0 bases respectively, with 6 bases between them. The germline V gene encodes CDR1 MNHNY and CDR2 SVGAGI (reference sequence). CDR3 size: 13 residues. The CDR3 DNA follows: TGTGCCAGCAGCCGGGGCTCCTACAATGAGCAGTTCTTC. Residues: CASSRGSYNEQFF.

This chain uses TRBV5-5 with TRBJ2-3, with D perhaps matching TRBD2 (6 bases). CDR1 and CDR2 (germline): SGHKS, YYEKEE (reference sequence). Trimming pared 3 bases from V and 4 bases from J, leaving 15 bases between. The CDR3 runs 15 residues. The CDR3 protein is CASSSHAGLSDTQYF. Here the CDR3 DNA reads TGTGCCAGCAGCTCGCATGCGGGGTTGTCAGATACGCAGTATTTT.

The V gene is TRBV11-3, the J gene TRBJ2-7; 9 nucleotides align to TRBD2. J lost 3 bases, V lost 5 bases, and 5 bases had no gene match. This CDR3 spans 14 amino acids. Germline values: CDR1 SGHNT, CDR2 YENEEA. The CDR3 reads CASSTSSGVYEQYF. The CDR3 DNA sequence: TGTGCCAGCAGCACGTCTAGCGGGGTCTACGAGCAGTACTTC.

V gene TRBV3-1 (or the pseudogene TRBV3-2) combines with J gene TRBJ2-1, with 7 bases fitting TRBD2. With V trimmed by 4 bases and J by 0 bases, 9 bases remained unmatched. Germline loops: CDR1 LGHDT, CDR2 YNNKEL (reference sequence). The CDR3 contains 17 residues. Here the CDR3 reads CASSPWGSGDSYNEQFF. CDR3 DNA sequence: TGTGCCAGCAGCCCCTGGGGAAGCGGGGACTCCTACAATGAGCAGTTCTTC.

The CDR3 reads CASSQTGTAVTGNTIYF. The CDR3, as DNA: TGTGCCAGCAGTCAAACCGGGACAGCGGTTACTGGAAACACCATATATTTT. The chain is built from TRBV13 and TRBJ1-3; 7 bases match TRBD1. Germline CDR1 and CDR2: PRHDT and FYEKMQ (reference sequence). The CDR3 totals 17 residues. Germline trimming cut 6 bases from V and 2 bases from J; bases unmatched to any gene: 13.

The CDR3, as DNA: TGTGCCAGCGCGGGGGGAGGGGACACGGCTGAAGCTTTCTTT. It is translated as CASAGGGDTAEAFF. The chain combines TRBV7-6 with TRBJ1-1, with a weak D call TRBD1 (6 bases). This CDR3 contains 14 residues. Trimming removed 8 bases at V and 6 bases at J, with 19 bases between. Germline loops: CDR1 SGHVS, CDR2 FNYEAQ.

This chain uses TRBV13 with TRBJ1-2; a possible D gene is TRBD1 (5 bases). Germline lookup yields CDR1 PRHDT and CDR2 FYEKMQ (reference sequence). This CDR3 is built from 16 residues. V was clipped by 0 bases and J by 2 bases, with 13 bases between them. The CDR3 coding sequence is TGTGCCAGCAGCTTAGGCCTTGGGACGATAAACTATGGCTACACCTTC. It translates to CASSLGLGTINYGYTF.

The rearrangement uses TRBV14 and TRBJ2-1, with TRBD2 matching over 9 bases. The trim removed 2 bases at V and 7 bases at J, leaving 6 bases unmatched. This CDR3 region has 15 residues. CDR1 is SGHDN and CDR2 is FVKESK in the germline V gene. As DNA, the CDR3 is TGTGCCAGCAGCCAATGGACTAGCGAAGGGAATGAGCAGTTCTTC. Translation: CASSQWTSEGNEQFF.

This chain uses TRBV7-2 with TRBJ2-5; perhaps TRBD2 as D (6 bases). Germline V gene data show CDR1 as SGHTA and CDR2 as FQGNSA. Trimming removed 6 bases at V and 1 base at J, with 12 bases between. This CDR3 is 14 amino acids long. CDR3 sequence reads: CASSKGGPQETQYF. DNA of the CDR3: TGTGCCAGCAGTAAGGGAGGACCCCAAGAGACCCAGTACTTC. Together with reference TRBV7-2 and TRBJ2-5, the CDR3 gives the full variable domain: GAGVSQSPSNKVTEKGKDVELRCDPISGHTALYWYRQSLGQGLEFLIYFQGNSAPDKSGLPSDRFSAERTGGSVSTLTIQRTQQEDSAVYLCASSKGGPQETQYFGPGTRLLVL.

This sequence joins TRBV29-1 and TRBJ2-5; 15 nucleotides match TRBD2. CDR1 SQVTM and CDR2 ANQGSEA come from the germline V gene. The J segment lost 3 bases and the V segment lost 6 bases, leaving 11 bases of the junction unmatched. The length of the CDR3 is 17 residues. CDR3 sequence: CSVNPWTSGGEEETQYF. As DNA, the CDR3 is TGCAGCGTAAACCCCTGGACTAGCGGGGGGGAGGAAGAGACCCAGTACTTC.

The chain recombines TRBV27 with TRBJ1-2; the match to TRBD1 covers 8 bases. This CDR3 is built from 14 residues. CDR1 is MNHEY and CDR2 is SMNVEV in the germline V gene (reference sequence). V lost 7 bases to trimming and J lost 3 bases; unmatched junction nucleotides: 7. Written as DNA, the CDR3 is TGTGCCAGCACCTCAGGGGGCGCGGACTATGGCTACACCTTC. Protein sequence: CASTSGGADYGYTF.